This is a list of T cell receptor beta chains from one sample in a study of shared clonotypes between healthy human individuals. Generated by immunoSEQ multiplex PCR, the TCRdb table keeps only in-frame clones and is missing some. The data hold hundreds of thousands of clones, with 80% to 95% observed a single time. Material for sequencing was naive CD8+ T cells sorted from blood. All receptors come from a young man in good health. CDR3s include the opening cysteine and the closing phenylalanine or tryptophan. The D gene is left open where the match is weak. Size values are once, few and many counts, or a class for expanded clones, and some rows have none.

abundance,d_gene,j_gene,v_gene,CDR3nt,CDR3aa
.,.,TRBJ2-7,TRBV13,TGTGCCAGCAGCTCAACAAGAGAATCCTACGAGCAGTACTTC,CASSSTRESYEQYF
.,.,TRBJ1-1,TRBV6-1,TGTGCCAGCAGTTATACTCTGAACACTGAAGCTTTCTTT,CASSYTLNTEAFF
.,.,TRBJ2-2,TRBV27,TGTGCCAGCAGTTTCACCGGGGAGCTGTTTTTT,CASSFTGELFF
.,TRBD2,TRBJ2-7,TRBV5-8,TGTGCCAGCAGCGCTAGGACTAGCGGGAGTTCTGCCTACGAGCAGTACTTC,CASSARTSGSSAYEQYF
.,.,TRBJ1-2,TRBV7-6,TGTGCCAGCAGCGATTCGGGGGGAGGGGCCGGAAAACGGTTCTATGGCTACACCTTC,CASSDSGGGAGKRFYGYTF
few,TRBD2,TRBJ2-7,TRBV19,TGTGCCAGTAGCGGGACTAACTACGAGCAGTACTTC,CASSGTNYEQYF
.,.,TRBJ2-7,TRBV10-3,TGTGCCACCCGCCAGGACAGCCCCTCCTACGAGCAGTACTTC,CATRQDSPSYEQYF
.,.,TRBJ2-7,TRBV5-6,TGTGCCAGCAGCTTGACAGCCGAGCAGTACTTC,CASSLTAEQYF
.,.,TRBJ1-1,TRBV27,TGTGCCAGCAGTTTATCGTGGGTACCGAACACTGAAGCTTTCTTT,CASSLSWVPNTEAFF
.,TRBD2,TRBJ2-1,TRBV4-1,TGCGCCAGCAGCCAGACTACGAGGGCGGGAGTAGTCAATGAGCAGTTCTTC,CASSQTTRAGVVNEQFF
.,.,TRBJ2-3,TRBV4-1,TGCGCCAGCAGCCAAGATGAGACACCGTATTTT,CASSQDETPYF
once,TRBD1,TRBJ2-1,TRBV5-4,TGTGCCAGCAGCATTACCGGGACAGGAGCGGGCAATGAGCAGTTCTTC,CASSITGTGAGNEQFF
.,.,TRBJ1-3,TRBV9,TGTGCCAGCAGCGTGGGTGGAGGGGGCACCATATATTTT,CASSVGGGGTIYF
.,.,TRBJ2-1,TRBV5-1,TGCGCCAGCAGCCGGGCATGGGGTGGCGATGAGCAGTTCTTC,CASSRAWGGDEQFF
once,TRBD1,TRBJ2-7,TRBV5-4,TGTGCCAGCAGCTACGGACAGGGGGACTACGAGCAGTACTTC,CASSYGQGDYEQYF
.,TRBD2,TRBJ2-1,TRBV28,TGTGCCAGCAGTGGGGGGAGGACTAGTTTGGGGAATGAGCAGTTCTTC,CASSGGRTSLGNEQFF
.,.,TRBJ2-2,TRBV10-1,TGCGCCAGCGGCCCCTCAGGGGTTGGAACCGGGGAGCTGTTTTTT,CASGPSGVGTGELFF
.,TRBD1,TRBJ1-2,TRBV9,TGTGCCAGCAGCGGACAGGGAGGGAGCTACACCTTC,CASSGQGGSYTF
.,TRBD2,TRBJ2-1,TRBV7-3,TGTGCCAGCAGCTTGATAGCGGGAGCCGGAAATGAGCAGTTCTTC,CASSLIAGAGNEQFF
.,TRBD2,TRBJ2-1,TRBV9,TGTGCCAGCAGCGTAGAAGGACTAGCGGGCTACAATGAGCAGTTCTTC,CASSVEGLAGYNEQFF